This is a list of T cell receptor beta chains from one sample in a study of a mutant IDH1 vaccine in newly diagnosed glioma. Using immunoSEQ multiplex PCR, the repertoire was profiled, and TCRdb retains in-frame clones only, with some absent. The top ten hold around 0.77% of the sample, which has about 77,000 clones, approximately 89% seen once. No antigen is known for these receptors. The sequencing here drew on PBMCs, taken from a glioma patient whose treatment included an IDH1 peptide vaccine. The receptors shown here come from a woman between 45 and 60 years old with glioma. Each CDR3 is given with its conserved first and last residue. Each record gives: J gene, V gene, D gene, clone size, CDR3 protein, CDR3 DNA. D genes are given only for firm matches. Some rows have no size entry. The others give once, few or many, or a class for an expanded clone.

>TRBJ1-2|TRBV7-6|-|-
CASSFRGNYGYTF
TGTGCCAGCAGCTTCAGGGGAAACTATGGCTACACCTTC
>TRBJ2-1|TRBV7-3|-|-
CASSSDSYNEQFF
TGTGCCAGCAGCTCGGACTCGTACAATGAGCAGTTCTTC
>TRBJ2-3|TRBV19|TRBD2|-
CASSMASGTTDTQYF
TGTGCCAGTAGTATGGCTAGCGGGACCACAGATACGCAGTATTTT
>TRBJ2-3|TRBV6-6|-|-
CASSYSGSTDTQYF
TGTGCCAGCAGTTACTCGGGCTCCACAGATACGCAGTATTTT
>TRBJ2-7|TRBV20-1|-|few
CSAVAYEQYF
TGCAGTGCTGTTGCCTACGAGCAGTACTTC
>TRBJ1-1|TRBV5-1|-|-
CASSLSDRGEAFF
TGCGCCAGCAGCTTGTCTGATCGGGGCGAAGCTTTCTTT
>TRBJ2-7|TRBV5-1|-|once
CASSLVGPASYEQYF
TGCGCCAGCAGCTTGGTGGGCCCCGCATCCTACGAGCAGTACTTC
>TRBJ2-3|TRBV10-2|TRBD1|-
CASSLQGAYTDTQYF
TGCGCCAGCAGCCTACAGGGGGCTTACACAGATACGCAGTATTTT
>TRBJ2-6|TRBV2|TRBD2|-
CASRGTSGSGANVLTF
TGTGCCAGCAGAGGGACTAGCGGGAGCGGGGCCAACGTCCTGACTTTC
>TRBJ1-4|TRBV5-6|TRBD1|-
CASSRGQSNEKLFF
TGTGCCAGCAGCCGGGGACAGTCTAATGAAAAACTGTTTTTT
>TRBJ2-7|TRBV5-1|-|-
CASSDGLQGGYEQYF
TGCGCCAGCAGCGACGGCCTACAGGGAGGATACGAGCAGTACTTC
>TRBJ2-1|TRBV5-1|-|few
CASSLAQSYNEQFF
TGCGCCAGCAGCTTGGCTCAGTCCTACAATGAGCAGTTCTTC
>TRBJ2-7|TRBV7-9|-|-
CASSRPQGSWYEQYF
TGTGCCAGCAGCCGCCCCCAGGGATCGTGGTACGAGCAGTACTTC
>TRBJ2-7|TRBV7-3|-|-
CASSPRQSYEQYF
TGTGCCAGCAGCCCCCGACAGTCCTACGAGCAGTACTTC
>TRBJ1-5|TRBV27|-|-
CASRLESWGNQPQHF
TGTGCCAGCAGGCTAGAGTCCTGGGGGAATCAGCCCCAGCATTTT
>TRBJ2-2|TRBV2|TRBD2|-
CASSEGLADTGELFF
TGTGCCAGCAGTGAGGGACTAGCGGACACCGGGGAGCTGTTTTTT
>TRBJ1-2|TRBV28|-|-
CASSLSGINYGYTF
TGTGCCAGCAGTTTATCCGGGATCAACTATGGCTACACCTTC
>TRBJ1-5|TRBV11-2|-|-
CASSLDPAGEPQHF
TGTGCCAGCAGCTTAGATCCGGCAGGCGAACCCCAGCATTTT
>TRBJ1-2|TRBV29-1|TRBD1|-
CSAGTGPNYGYTF
TGCAGCGCTGGGACAGGACCTAACTATGGCTACACCTTC
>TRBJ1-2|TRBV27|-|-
CASSLSWEAGYGYTF
TGTGCCAGCAGTTTATCGTGGGAAGCAGGGTATGGCTACACCTTC
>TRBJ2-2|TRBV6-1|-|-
CASGEGWGTGELFF
TGTGCCAGCGGCGAAGGGTGGGGGACCGGGGAGCTGTTTTTT
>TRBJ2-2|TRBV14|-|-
CASSQEPQNTGELFF
TGTGCCAGCAGCCAAGAACCCCAGAACACCGGGGAGCTGTTTTTT
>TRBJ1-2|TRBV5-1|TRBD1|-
CASSRSRDRATDGYTF
TGCGCCAGCAGCCGCTCCAGGGACAGGGCGACGGATGGCTACACCTTC
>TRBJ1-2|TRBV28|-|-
CASSLPGGNYGYTF
TGTGCCAGCAGTTTGCCCGGGGGCAACTATGGCTACACCTTC
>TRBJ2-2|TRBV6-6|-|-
CASSFSGTRTGELFF
TGTGCCAGCAGTTTCTCCGGGACAAGAACCGGGGAGCTGTTTTTT
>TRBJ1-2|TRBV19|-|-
CASSDLKTEITNYGYTF
TGTGCCAGTAGTGACCTCAAAACAGAGATCACTAACTATGGCTACACCTTC
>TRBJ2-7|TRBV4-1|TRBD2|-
CASSHPGLALGGGAYEQYF
TGCGCCAGCAGCCATCCGGGACTAGCTTTAGGTGGGGGAGCCTACGAGCAGTACTTC
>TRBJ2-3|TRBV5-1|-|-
CASTGEVPDTQYF
TGCGCCAGCACGGGGGAGGTCCCAGATACGCAGTATTTT
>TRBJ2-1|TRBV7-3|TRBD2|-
CASSSATSGRAEQFF
TGTGCCAGCAGCTCCGCGACTAGCGGGAGAGCCGAGCAGTTCTTC
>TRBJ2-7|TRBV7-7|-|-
CASSLAAGPTYEQYF
TGTGCTAGCAGCTTAGCGGCCGGGCCGACCTACGAGCAGTACTTC
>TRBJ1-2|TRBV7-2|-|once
CASSLSTAYGYTF
TGTGCCAGCAGCTTAAGTACAGCCTATGGCTACACCTTC
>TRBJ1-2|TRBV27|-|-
CASSSSAQRPGYTF
TGTGCCAGCAGTTCTTCTGCCCAGAGGCCTGGCTACACCTTC
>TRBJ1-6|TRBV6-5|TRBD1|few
CASRGTGVRAPLHF
TGTGCCAGCAGGGGGACAGGCGTACGCGCACCCCTCCACTTT
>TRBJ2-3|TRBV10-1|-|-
CASSDDRVLTDTQYF
TGCGCCAGCAGTGATGACAGAGTCCTCACAGATACGCAGTATTTT
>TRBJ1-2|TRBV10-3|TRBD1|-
CAISGTGGFYGYTF
TGTGCCATCAGCGGGACAGGGGGATTCTATGGCTACACCTTC
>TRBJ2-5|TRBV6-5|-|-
CASSWGGETQYF
TGTGCCAGCAGTTGGGGTGGGGAGACCCAGTACTTC
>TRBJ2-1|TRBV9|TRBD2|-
CASSDETSGTNEQFF
TGTGCCAGCAGCGACGAGACTAGCGGGACTAATGAGCAGTTCTTC
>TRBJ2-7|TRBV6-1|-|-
CASVQGYSYEQYF
TGTGCCAGCGTCCAGGGTTACTCCTACGAGCAGTACTTC
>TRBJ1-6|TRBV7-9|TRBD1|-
CASSFRDQGVNSPLHF
TGTGCCAGCAGCTTTCGCGACCAGGGGGTAAATTCACCCCTCCACTTT
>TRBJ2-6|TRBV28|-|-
CASRRSGAGANVLTF
TGTGCCAGCAGGCGTTCAGGGGCCGGGGCCAACGTCCTGACTTTC
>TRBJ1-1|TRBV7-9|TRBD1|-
CASSRGTGGEAFF
TGTGCCAGCAGCCGCGGGACAGGGGGCGAAGCTTTCTTT
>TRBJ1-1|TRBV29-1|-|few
CSVQDGNTEAFF
TGCAGCGTCCAGGACGGTAACACTGAAGCTTTCTTT
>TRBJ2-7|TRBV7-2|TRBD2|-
CASSLGGGYEQYF
TGTGCCAGCAGCTTAGGGGGGGGTTACGAGCAGTACTTC
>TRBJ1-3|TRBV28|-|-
CASSRPTGLSGNTIYF
TGTGCCAGCAGTAGACCGACAGGACTTTCTGGAAACACCATATATTTT
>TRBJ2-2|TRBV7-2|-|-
CASSFRDGGELFF
TGTGCCAGCAGCTTTAGGGACGGCGGGGAGCTGTTTTTT
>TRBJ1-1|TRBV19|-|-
CASSIRVGLGTEAFF
TGTGCCAGTAGTATACGTGTCGGGTTGGGCACTGAAGCTTTCTTT
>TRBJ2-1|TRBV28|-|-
CASSPTGYNEQFF
TGTGCCAGCAGCCCGACGGGTTACAATGAGCAGTTCTTC
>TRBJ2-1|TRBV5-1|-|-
CASTPQPGGAYNEQFF
TGCGCCAGCACCCCACAACCGGGGGGCGCCTACAATGAGCAGTTCTTC
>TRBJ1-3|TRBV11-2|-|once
CASSLGFGASSGNTIYF
TGTGCCAGCAGCTTAGGATTCGGGGCCAGCTCTGGAAACACCATATATTTT
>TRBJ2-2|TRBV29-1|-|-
CSAGGPGQSGELFF
TGCAGCGCCGGGGGCCCGGGGCAGAGCGGGGAGCTGTTTTTT
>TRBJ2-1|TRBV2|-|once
CASWGVLASNEQFF
TGTGCCAGCTGGGGAGTACTAGCATCGAATGAGCAGTTCTTC
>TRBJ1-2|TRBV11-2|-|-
CASSSAAGPGGYTF
TGTGCCAGCAGCTCCGCCGCGGGGCCGGGAGGCTACACCTTC
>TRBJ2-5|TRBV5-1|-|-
CASAQQETQYF
TGCGCCAGTGCACAACAAGAGACCCAGTACTTC